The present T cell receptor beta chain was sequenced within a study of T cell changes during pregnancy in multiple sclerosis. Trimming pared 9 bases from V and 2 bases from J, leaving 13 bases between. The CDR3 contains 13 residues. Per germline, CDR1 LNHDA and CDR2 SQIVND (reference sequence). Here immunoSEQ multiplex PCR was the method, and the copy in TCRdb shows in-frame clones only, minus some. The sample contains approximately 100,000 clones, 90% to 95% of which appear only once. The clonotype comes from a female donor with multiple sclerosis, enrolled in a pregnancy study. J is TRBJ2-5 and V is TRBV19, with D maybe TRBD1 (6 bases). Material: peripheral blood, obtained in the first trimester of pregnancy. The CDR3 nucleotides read TGTGCCAGCAGTCGGGACAAACAAGAGACCCAGTACTTC. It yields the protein CASSRDKQETQYF. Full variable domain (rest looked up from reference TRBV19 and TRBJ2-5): DGGITQSPKYLFRKEGQNVTLSCEQNLNHDAMYWYRQDPGQGLRLIYYSQIVNDFQKGDIAEGYSVSREKKESFPLTVTSAQKNPTAFYLCASSRDKQETQYFGPGTRLLVL.